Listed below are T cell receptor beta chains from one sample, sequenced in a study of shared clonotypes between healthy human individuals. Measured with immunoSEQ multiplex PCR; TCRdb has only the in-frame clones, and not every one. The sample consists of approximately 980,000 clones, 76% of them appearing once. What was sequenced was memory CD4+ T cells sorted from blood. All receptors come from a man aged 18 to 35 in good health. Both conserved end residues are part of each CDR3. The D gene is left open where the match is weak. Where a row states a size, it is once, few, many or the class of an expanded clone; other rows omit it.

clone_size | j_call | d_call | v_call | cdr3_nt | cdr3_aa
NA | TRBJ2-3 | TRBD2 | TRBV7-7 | TGTGCTAGCAGCTTGCCAACTAGCGGGGCTACGCAGTATTTT | CASSLPTSGATQYF
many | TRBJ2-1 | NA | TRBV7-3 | TGTGCCAGCCTCTGGGGGGGCACGACCTACAATGAGCAGTTCTTC | CASLWGGTTYNEQFF
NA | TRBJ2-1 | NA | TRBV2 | TGTGCCAGCAGTGACGATACCTACAATGAGCAGTTCTTC | CASSDDTYNEQFF
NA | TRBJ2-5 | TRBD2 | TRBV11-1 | TGTGCCAGCAGCTTAGGGCGCGGGGGGCGTCAAGAGACCCAGTACTTC | CASSLGRGGRQETQYF
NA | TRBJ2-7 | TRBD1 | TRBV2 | TGTGCCAGCACCCTAACAGGGGTGAGGGAGCAGTACTTC | CASTLTGVREQYF
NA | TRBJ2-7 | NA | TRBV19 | TGTGCCAGTAGTATAGGACGCCTTGGAGGCTACGAGCAGTACTTC | CASSIGRLGGYEQYF
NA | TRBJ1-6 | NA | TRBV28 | TGTGCCAGCAGTGCCGGGGGTCGGGATAATTCACCCCTCCACTTT | CASSAGGRDNSPLHF
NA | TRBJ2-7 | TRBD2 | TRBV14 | TGTGCCAGCAGCCCATCTGGGAGGGGCGTTGGATCCTACGAGCAGTACTTC | CASSPSGRGVGSYEQYF
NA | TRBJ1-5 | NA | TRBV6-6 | TGTGCCAGCAGTTACTCAGGGCAGGGAGAACAGCCCCAGCATTTT | CASSYSGQGEQPQHF
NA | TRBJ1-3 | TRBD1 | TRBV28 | TGTGCCAGCAGGGGGACAGGGACTGGAAACACCATATATTTT | CASRGTGTGNTIYF
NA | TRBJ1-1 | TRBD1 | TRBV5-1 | TGCGCCAGCAGCCCCCAGGGGGGCTGGACTGAAGCTTTCTTT | CASSPQGGWTEAFF
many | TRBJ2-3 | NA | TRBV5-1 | TGCGCCAGCTTCCCCGCCGGCGGCATTAGCACAGATACGCAGTATTTT | CASFPAGGISTDTQYF
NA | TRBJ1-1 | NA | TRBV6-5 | TGTGCCAGCAGTTACTGGGGGTCGGCTGAAGCTTTCTTT | CASSYWGSAEAFF
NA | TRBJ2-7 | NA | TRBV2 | TGTGCCAGCAGCCTCCGGGACAACTTTTCCGAGCAGTACTTC | CASSLRDNFSEQYF
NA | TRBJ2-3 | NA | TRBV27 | TGTGCCAGCAGACTGACAGGTGTAGGGACGCAGTATTTT | CASRLTGVGTQYF
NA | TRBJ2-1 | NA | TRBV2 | TGTGCCAGCAGACGAACCTTAGGGAGCCTCGACTACAATGAGCAGTTCTTC | CASRRTLGSLDYNEQFF
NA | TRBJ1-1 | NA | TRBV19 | TGTGCCAGTAGTATTGCGTTGAGGACTGAAGCTTTCTTT | CASSIALRTEAFF
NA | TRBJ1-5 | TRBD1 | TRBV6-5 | TGTGCCAGCAGAAGGGACAGCAAGCGCAATCAGCCCCAGCATTTT | CASRRDSKRNQPQHF
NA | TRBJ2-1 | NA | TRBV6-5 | TGTGCCAGCAGCCGATCCCTCGGCAATGAGCAGTTCTTC | CASSRSLGNEQFF
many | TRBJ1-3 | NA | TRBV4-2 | TGTGCCAGCAGCCAAAAGACCAACGGGGACGGAAACACCATATATTTT | CASSQKTNGDGNTIYF